This record concerns one T cell receptor (beta chain) sequence. The specificity of this receptor is unknown. No base-level quality is on record; no much larger clone is a single base apart. This entry belongs to a study of untreated major depressive disorder (dated 2018 in TCRdb). Context from the whole study: The study was a cross-sectional case-control comparison of T cell phenotype and TCR repertoire between antidepressant-free major depressive disorder patients and individually matched non-depressed controls. Differences in Vbeta 5.1, Vbeta 11 and Vbeta 22 usage observed by flow cytometry in the whole cohort were followed up by sequencing. Results and caveats for the whole study, not just this receptor: Strict matching and exclusion criteria produced a comparatively small study sample, limiting generalizability of findings. Higher TRBV05-01 (Vbeta 5.1) usage among CD4+ T cells of depressed patients compared with controls was confirmed by sequencing, with p = 0.040 in a one-tailed test. For the sequencing comparisons, planned one-tailed tests were run on just three Vbeta families that had been chosen in advance. In every sequenced subject, the top five TRBV05-01 clones were all identified as private clones. TRBV25-01 and TRBV02-01 usage followed the flow-cytometry pattern but did not reach statistical significance in the sequencing data.

For CDR1 and CDR2, the germline V gene lists SGDLS and YYNGEE. Trimming takes 3 bases from V and 5 bases from J, and the germline ends sit 17 bases apart. The CDR3, cysteine through phenylalanine, is 16 amino acids long. The entry retains the CDR3 DNA only, 48 bases that are in frame from base 1. The Qiagen DNeasy Blood and Tissue Kit was used to extract total genomic DNA from purified CD4+ T cells. Using immunoSEQ immunosequencing protocols, the TCRbeta CDR3 region, as defined by IMGT, was amplified and sequenced. Concerning the study's data processing: Raw sequence data were preprocessed by the immunoSEQ service for PCR and sequencing error correction. Data were loaded into the immunoSEQ Analyzer and further analyzed with VDJtools v1.0.7. The paired Wilcoxon signed-rank test was used to test for differences between patients and controls. TCRdb retrieved this table from immuneACCESS and kept in-frame rearrangements only. Not all clones are present; in checked studies, unresolved V genes account for under half, and no reason is known for the remainder. V, J and clone size were drawn from that table, and D and trimming were deduced from the DNA. The sample has around 13,000 clones on record, around 90% of them singletons. The biggest ten clones account for about 0.82% of the sample.

Each depressed patient was pairwise matched to a non-depressed control for sex, age, current smoking status and body mass index. Every participant in the study was of European descent. To qualify, patients needed a DSM-IV diagnosis of major depressive disorder plus a Hamilton Rating Scale for Depression score of 18 or higher. For at least 8 weeks before enrollment, patients had taken no psychiatric medication of any kind, antidepressants included. Among the patients, depression severity spanned the moderate-to-severe range. All participants were excluded for major medical conditions, Axis I/II comorbidities, regular medication or illicit drug use, or drinking over 100 g alcohol weekly. Approximately 30 ml of peripheral blood was drawn into EDTA tubes from each participant. CD4+ T cells were purified from thawed PBMCs by magnetic negative selection with the BD IMag Human CD4 T Lymphocyte Enrichment Set. The CD4+ enrichment method typically yielded 90% to 95% purity as confirmed by flow cytometry. A subgroup of four or five case-control pairs, chosen blind to the chemokine receptor expression and flow-cytometric repertoire skewing results, underwent TCRbeta sequencing. Every blood sample was taken in the morning at 8:00 a.m., and Ficoll-Hypaque gradient centrifugation was used to isolate PBMCs. PBMCs were cryopreserved by gradual cooling to -80 degrees C and were kept in liquid nitrogen until assay.

This receptor was obtained from a man under 40 with major depressive disorder. This chain joins TRBV9 to TRBJ2-2, with TRBD1 tentatively as D gene (6 bases match). Sequenced: CD4+ T cells from PBMCs. The sequenced DNA is TGTGCCAGCAGCGAGAATACAGGGATAAGAACCGGGGAGCTGTTTTTT. Its coded protein is CASSENTGIRTGELFF.